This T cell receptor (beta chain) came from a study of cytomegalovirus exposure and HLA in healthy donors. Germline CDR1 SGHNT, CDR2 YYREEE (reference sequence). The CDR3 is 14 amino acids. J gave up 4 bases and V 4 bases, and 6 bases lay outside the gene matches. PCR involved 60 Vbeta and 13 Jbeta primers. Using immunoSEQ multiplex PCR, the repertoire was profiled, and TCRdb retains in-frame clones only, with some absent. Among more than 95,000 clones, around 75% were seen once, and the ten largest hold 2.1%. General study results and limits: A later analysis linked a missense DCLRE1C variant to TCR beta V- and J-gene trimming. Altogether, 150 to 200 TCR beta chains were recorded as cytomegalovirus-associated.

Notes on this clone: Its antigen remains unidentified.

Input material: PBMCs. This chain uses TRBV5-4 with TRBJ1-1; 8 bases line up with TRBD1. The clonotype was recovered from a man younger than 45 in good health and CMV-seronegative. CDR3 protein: CASSRNTGGTEAFF. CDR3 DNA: TGTGCCAGCAGCCGAAATACAGGGGGCACTGAAGCTTTCTTT.